The rows below give T cell receptor beta chains drawn from one sample of a study of blood T cell repertoires in COVID-19. Libraries were prepared by immunoSEQ multiplex PCR; TCRdb keeps only in-frame clonotypes and omits some of them. The sample yields roughly 60,000 clones, roughly 86% seen once. Source material: peripheral blood. All receptors derive from a man aged 45-60 years with active COVID-19. CDR3s include the opening cysteine and the closing phenylalanine or tryptophan.

V gene: TRBV15
CDR3 length: 14
J gene: TRBJ2-2
CDR3 protein: CATSQQGWTGELFF

V gene: TRBV27
CDR3 length: 15
J gene: TRBJ2-5
CDR3 protein: CASSTSKGGRGTQYF

V gene: TRBV24-1
CDR3 length: 14
J gene: TRBJ1-6
CDR3 protein: CATEQGRDNSPLHF

V gene: TRBV6-6
CDR3 length: 13
J gene: TRBJ2-5
CDR3 protein: CASSTTGQETQYF

V gene: TRBV5-1
CDR3 length: 14
J gene: TRBJ1-1
CDR3 protein: CASSLLGAGTEAFF

V gene: TRBV6-6
CDR3 length: 14
J gene: TRBJ1-5
CDR3 protein: CASTTGGGHQPQHF

V gene: TRBV10-3
CDR3 length: 16
J gene: TRBJ2-7
CDR3 protein: CAIRAKTRTGSDEQYF

V gene: TRBV30
CDR3 length: 16
J gene: TRBJ2-5
CDR3 protein: CAWSVLWGEPQETQYF

V gene: TRBV7-6
CDR3 length: 15
J gene: TRBJ2-5
CDR3 protein: CASSSEAGGQETQYF

V gene: TRBV29-1
CDR3 length: 13
J gene: TRBJ1-1
CDR3 protein: CSVEDGGYTEAFF

V gene: TRBV9
CDR3 length: 15
J gene: TRBJ1-6
CDR3 protein: CASGGSGQGTSPLHF

V gene: TRBV5-1
CDR3 length: 15
J gene: TRBJ2-1
CDR3 protein: CASSPLAGDYNEQFF

V gene: TRBV9
CDR3 length: 17
J gene: TRBJ2-2
CDR3 protein: CASSVATRASGGGELFF

V gene: TRBV4-2
CDR3 length: 15
J gene: TRBJ1-6
CDR3 protein: CASSQERQGPSPLHF

V gene: TRBV7-8
CDR3 length: 15
J gene: TRBJ1-1
CDR3 protein: CASRKGDSPNTEAFF

V gene: TRBV4-1
CDR3 length: 15
J gene: TRBJ1-2
CDR3 protein: CASSQGSVPNYGYTF

V gene: TRBV24-1
CDR3 length: 18
J gene: TRBJ2-7
CDR3 protein: CATSDLGQGAYRVYEQYF

V gene: TRBV5-1
CDR3 length: 15
J gene: TRBJ1-1
CDR3 protein: CASSLAPHKGTEAFF

V gene: TRBV6-2/TRBV6-3
CDR3 length: 18
J gene: TRBJ2-3
CDR3 protein: CASSSPGALAGYTDTQYF

V gene: TRBV7-2
CDR3 length: 15
J gene: TRBJ1-2
CDR3 protein: CASSPGGTYSYGYTF

V gene: TRBV24-1
CDR3 length: 16
J gene: TRBJ2-7
CDR3 protein: CATSERDRRWGDEQYF

V gene: TRBV4-3
CDR3 length: 14
J gene: TRBJ2-7
CDR3 protein: CASSATMDSYEQYF

V gene: TRBV3-1/TRBV3-2
CDR3 length: 16
J gene: TRBJ2-3
CDR3 protein: CASSLKSTGVGDTQYF

V gene: TRBV2
CDR3 length: 13
J gene: TRBJ1-5
CDR3 protein: CASSEDRDQPQHF

V gene: TRBV19
CDR3 length: 14
J gene: TRBJ1-2
CDR3 protein: CASGGGVANYGYTF

V gene: TRBV12-5
CDR3 length: 14
J gene: TRBJ2-3
CDR3 protein: CASASGVRGDTQYF

V gene: TRBV5-4
CDR3 length: 17
J gene: TRBJ2-1
CDR3 protein: CASSRGRQGLLYNEQFF

V gene: TRBV6-1
CDR3 length: 15
J gene: TRBJ1-4
CDR3 protein: CASSEGDRDFEKLFF

V gene: TRBV24-1
CDR3 length: 15
J gene: TRBJ2-1
CDR3 protein: CATSRQGGSYNEQFF

V gene: TRBV11-3
CDR3 length: 16
J gene: TRBJ2-2
CDR3 protein: CASSLDRVSNTGELFF

V gene: TRBV7-9
CDR3 length: 18
J gene: TRBJ1-3
CDR3 protein: CASSAFFMDRGSGNTIYF

V gene: TRBV4-3
CDR3 length: 16
J gene: TRBJ2-7
CDR3 protein: CASSQDLTGEAYEQYF

V gene: TRBV20-1
CDR3 length: 11
J gene: TRBJ1-2
CDR3 protein: CSAQPGGGYTF

V gene: TRBV5-1
CDR3 length: 16
J gene: TRBJ2-3
CDR3 protein: CASSSLAGVSTDTQYF

V gene: TRBV5-6
CDR3 length: 19
J gene: TRBJ1-4
CDR3 protein: CASSLASGSNRARSEKLFF

V gene: TRBV5-1
CDR3 length: 13
J gene: TRBJ1-2
CDR3 protein: CASSLAGVGGYTF

V gene: TRBV6-5
CDR3 length: 14
J gene: TRBJ1-1
CDR3 protein: CASTQIVGRTEAFF

V gene: TRBV11-2
CDR3 length: 14
J gene: TRBJ1-2
CDR3 protein: CASRAPGQGGGYTF

V gene: TRBV10-3
CDR3 length: 13
J gene: TRBJ2-2
CDR3 protein: CAIADSQVGELFF

V gene: TRBV21-1
CDR3 length: 16
J gene: TRBJ2-1
CDR3 protein: CASSARRQGASYEQFF

V gene: TRBV9
CDR3 length: 14
J gene: TRBJ2-3
CDR3 protein: CASSVRQSTDTQYF

V gene: TRBV7-2
CDR3 length: 14
J gene: TRBJ2-5
CDR3 protein: CASSLASHHQTQYF

V gene: TRBV6-2/TRBV6-3
CDR3 length: 15
J gene: TRBJ2-4
CDR3 protein: CASSSWQGVKNIQYF

V gene: TRBV28
CDR3 length: 16
J gene: TRBJ1-2
CDR3 protein: CASSLVGSDLVYGYTF

V gene: TRBV7-2
CDR3 length: 13
J gene: TRBJ2-7
CDR3 protein: CASSLGGHYEQYF

V gene: TRBV18
CDR3 length: 15
J gene: TRBJ2-3
CDR3 protein: CASSHEVPEADTQYF

V gene: TRBV2
CDR3 length: 13
J gene: TRBJ2-1
CDR3 protein: CASQGLGEAEQFF

V gene: TRBV3-1/TRBV3-2
CDR3 length: 15
J gene: TRBJ1-6
CDR3 protein: CASSQAAGKISPLHF

V gene: TRBV6-5
CDR3 length: 15
J gene: TRBJ1-5
CDR3 protein: CASMPGPGVSQPQHF

V gene: TRBV30
CDR3 length: 13
J gene: TRBJ2-6
CDR3 protein: CAWGAGGANVLTF

V gene: TRBV7-9
CDR3 length: 13
J gene: TRBJ2-1
CDR3 protein: CASSLRGLNEQFF

V gene: TRBV19
CDR3 length: 16
J gene: TRBJ1-5
CDR3 protein: CASSISTGDSNQPQHF

V gene: TRBV5-6
CDR3 length: 15
J gene: TRBJ2-1
CDR3 protein: CASSPTGGFYNEQFF

V gene: TRBV6-6
CDR3 length: 16
J gene: TRBJ1-1
CDR3 protein: CASSPGQSYMNTEAFF

V gene: TRBV19
CDR3 length: 14
J gene: TRBJ1-1
CDR3 protein: CASSRGQGGTEAFF

V gene: TRBV5-3
CDR3 length: 18
J gene: TRBJ1-4
CDR3 protein: CARSSPLGTVVAREKLFF

V gene: TRBV5-8
CDR3 length: 17
J gene: TRBJ2-1
CDR3 protein: CASSLNQWLAQYNEQFF

V gene: TRBV7-2
CDR3 length: 16
J gene: TRBJ1-5
CDR3 protein: CASSLAPGQGTLAQHF

V gene: TRBV19
CDR3 length: 13
J gene: TRBJ2-5
CDR3 protein: CASSVGGSETQYF